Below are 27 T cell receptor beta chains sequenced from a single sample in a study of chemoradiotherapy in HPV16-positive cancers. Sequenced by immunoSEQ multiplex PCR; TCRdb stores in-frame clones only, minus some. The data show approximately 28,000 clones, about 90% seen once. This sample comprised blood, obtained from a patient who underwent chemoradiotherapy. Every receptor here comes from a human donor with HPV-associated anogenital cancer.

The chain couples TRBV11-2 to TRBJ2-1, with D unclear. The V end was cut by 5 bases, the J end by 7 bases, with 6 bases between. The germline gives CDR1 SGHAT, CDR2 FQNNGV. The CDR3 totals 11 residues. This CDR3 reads CASSVQNEQFF. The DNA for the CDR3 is TGTGCCAGCAGCGTTCAGAATGAGCAGTTCTTC.

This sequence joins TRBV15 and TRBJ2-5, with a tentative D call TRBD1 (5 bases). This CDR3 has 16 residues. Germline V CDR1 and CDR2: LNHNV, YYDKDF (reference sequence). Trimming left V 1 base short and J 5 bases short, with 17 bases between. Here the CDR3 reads CATSRGSRAQGETQYF. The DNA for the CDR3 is TGTGCCACCAGCAGAGGGTCTCGGGCGCAGGGCGAGACCCAGTACTTC.

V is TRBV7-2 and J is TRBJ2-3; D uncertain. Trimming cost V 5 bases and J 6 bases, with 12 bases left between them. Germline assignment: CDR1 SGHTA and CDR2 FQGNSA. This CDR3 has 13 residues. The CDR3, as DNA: TGTGCCAGCAGCGATTATTTAGAGGATACGCAGTATTTT. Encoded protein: CASSDYLEDTQYF.

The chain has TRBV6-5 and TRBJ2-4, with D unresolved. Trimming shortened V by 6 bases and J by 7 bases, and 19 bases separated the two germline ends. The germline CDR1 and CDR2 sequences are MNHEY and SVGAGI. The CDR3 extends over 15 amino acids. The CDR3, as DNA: TGTGCCAGCAGGCCCGTAGGCTCCCCGAGGAACATTCAGTACTTC. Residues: CASRPVGSPRNIQYF.

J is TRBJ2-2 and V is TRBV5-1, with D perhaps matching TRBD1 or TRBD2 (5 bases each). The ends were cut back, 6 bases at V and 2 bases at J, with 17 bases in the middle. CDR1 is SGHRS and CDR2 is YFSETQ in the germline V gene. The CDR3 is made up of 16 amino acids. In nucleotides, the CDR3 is TGCGCCAGCACAATTACCGGGACCAAAAACACCGGGGAGCTGTTTTTT. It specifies CASTITGTKNTGELFF.

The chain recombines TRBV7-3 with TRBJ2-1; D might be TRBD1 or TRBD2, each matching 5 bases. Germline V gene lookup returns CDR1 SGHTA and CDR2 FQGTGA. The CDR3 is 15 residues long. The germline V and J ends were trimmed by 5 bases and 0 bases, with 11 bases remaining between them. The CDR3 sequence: CASSPHGTSYNEQFF. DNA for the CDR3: TGTGCCAGCAGCCCCCATGGGACCTCCTACAATGAGCAGTTCTTC.

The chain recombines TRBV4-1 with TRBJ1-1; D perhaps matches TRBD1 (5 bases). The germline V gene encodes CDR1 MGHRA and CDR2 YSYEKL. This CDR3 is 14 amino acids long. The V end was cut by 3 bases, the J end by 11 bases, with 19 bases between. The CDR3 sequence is CASSHLEGARGAFF. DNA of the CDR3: TGCGCCAGCAGCCATCTCGAAGGGGCCCGGGGGGCTTTCTTT.

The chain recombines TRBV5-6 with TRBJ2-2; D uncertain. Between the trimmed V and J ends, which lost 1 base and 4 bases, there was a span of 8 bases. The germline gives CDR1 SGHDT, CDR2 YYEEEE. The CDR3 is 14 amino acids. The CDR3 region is CASSLSGVTGELFF. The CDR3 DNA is TGTGCCAGCAGCTTGAGTGGGGTCACCGGGGAGCTGTTTTTT.

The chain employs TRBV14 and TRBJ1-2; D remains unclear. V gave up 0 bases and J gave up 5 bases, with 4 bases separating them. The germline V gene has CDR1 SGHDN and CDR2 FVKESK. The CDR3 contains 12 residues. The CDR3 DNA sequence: TGTGCCAGCAGCCAAGAAGGGTATGGCTACACCTTC. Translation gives CASSQEGYGYTF.

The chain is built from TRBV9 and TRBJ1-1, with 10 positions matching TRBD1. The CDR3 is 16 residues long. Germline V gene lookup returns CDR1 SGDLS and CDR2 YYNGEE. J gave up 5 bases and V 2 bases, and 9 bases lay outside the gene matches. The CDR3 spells CASSVPPGQGWTEAFF. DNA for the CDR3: TGTGCCAGCAGCGTTCCCCCGGGACAGGGGTGGACTGAAGCTTTCTTT.

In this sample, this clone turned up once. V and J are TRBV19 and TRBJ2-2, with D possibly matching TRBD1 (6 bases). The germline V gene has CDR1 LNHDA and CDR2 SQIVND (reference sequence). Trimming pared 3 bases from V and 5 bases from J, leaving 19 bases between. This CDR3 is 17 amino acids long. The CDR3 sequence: CASSIFTDRQPTGELFF. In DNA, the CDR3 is TGTGCCAGTAGTATTTTCACGGACAGACAACCAACCGGGGAGCTGTTTTTT. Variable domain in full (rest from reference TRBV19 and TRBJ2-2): DGGITQSPKYLFRKEGQNVTLSCEQNLNHDAMYWYRQDPGQGLRLIYYSQIVNDFQKGDIAEGYSVSREKKESFPLTVTSAQKNPTAFYLCASSIFTDRQPTGELFFGEGSRLTVL.

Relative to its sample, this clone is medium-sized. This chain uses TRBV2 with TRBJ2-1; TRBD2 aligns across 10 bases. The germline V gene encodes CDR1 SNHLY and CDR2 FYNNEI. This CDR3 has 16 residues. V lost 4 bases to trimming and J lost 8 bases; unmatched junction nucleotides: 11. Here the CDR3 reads CASSGPHSGRVDEQFF. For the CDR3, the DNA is TGTGCCAGCAGTGGACCCCACAGCGGGAGGGTCGATGAGCAGTTCTTC.

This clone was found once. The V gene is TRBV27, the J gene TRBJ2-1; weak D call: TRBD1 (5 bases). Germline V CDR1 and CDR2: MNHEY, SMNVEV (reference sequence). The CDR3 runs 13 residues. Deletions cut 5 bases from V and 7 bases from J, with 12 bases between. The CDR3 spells CASSRGPTNEQFF. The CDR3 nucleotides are TGTGCCAGCAGTAGGGGCCCGACGAATGAGCAGTTCTTC.

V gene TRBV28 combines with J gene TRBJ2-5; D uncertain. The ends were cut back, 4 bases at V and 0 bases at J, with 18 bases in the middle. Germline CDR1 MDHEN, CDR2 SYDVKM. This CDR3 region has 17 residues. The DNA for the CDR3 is TGTGCCAGCAGTTCCCCCTCGTCGGTTACGGACCAAGAGACCCAGTACTTC. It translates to CASSSPSSVTDQETQYF.

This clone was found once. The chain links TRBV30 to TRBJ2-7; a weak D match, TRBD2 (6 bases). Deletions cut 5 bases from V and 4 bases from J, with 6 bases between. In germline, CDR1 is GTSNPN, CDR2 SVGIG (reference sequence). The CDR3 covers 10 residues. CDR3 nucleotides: TGTGCCTGGGGGGGGTACGAGCAGTACTTC. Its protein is CAWGGYEQYF.

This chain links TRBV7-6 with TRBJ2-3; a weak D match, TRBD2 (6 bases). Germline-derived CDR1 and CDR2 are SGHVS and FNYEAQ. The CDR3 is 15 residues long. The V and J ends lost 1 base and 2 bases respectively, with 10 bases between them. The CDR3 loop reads CASSLGGGITDTQYF. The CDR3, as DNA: TGTGCCAGCAGCTTAGGTGGGGGGATCACAGATACGCAGTATTTT. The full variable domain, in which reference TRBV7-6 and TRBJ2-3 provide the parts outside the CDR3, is GAGVSQSPRYKVTKRGQDVALRCDPISGHVSLYWYRQALGQGPEFLTYFNYEAQQDKSGLPNDRFSAERPEGSISTLTIQRTEQRDSAMYRCASSLGGGITDTQYFGPGTRLTVL.

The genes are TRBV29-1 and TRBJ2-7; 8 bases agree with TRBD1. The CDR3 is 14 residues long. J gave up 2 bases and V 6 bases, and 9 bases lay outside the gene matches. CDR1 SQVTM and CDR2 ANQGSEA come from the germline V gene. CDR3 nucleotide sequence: TGCAGCGTCGCCCCGGGACAGGTACCCTACGAGCAGTACTTC. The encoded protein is CSVAPGQVPYEQYF.

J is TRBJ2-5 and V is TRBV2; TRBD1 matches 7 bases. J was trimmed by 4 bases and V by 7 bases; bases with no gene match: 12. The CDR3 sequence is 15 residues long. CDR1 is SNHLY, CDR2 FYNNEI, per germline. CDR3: CASNLPDRARETQYF. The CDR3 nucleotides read TGTGCCAGCAATTTGCCCGACAGGGCCCGAGAGACCCAGTACTTC.

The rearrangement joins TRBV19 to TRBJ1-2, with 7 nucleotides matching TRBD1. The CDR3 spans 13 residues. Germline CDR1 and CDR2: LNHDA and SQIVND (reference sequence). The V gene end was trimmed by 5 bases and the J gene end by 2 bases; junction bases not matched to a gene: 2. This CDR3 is CASSLGQNYGYTF. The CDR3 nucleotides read TGTGCCAGTAGTCTGGGACAGAACTATGGCTACACCTTC.

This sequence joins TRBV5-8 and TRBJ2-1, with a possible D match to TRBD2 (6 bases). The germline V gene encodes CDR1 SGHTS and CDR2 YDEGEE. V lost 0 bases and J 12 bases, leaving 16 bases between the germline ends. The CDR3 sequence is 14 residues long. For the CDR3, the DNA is TGTGCCAGCAGCTTGGTGACGGAGGGTCAAGGGCAGTTCTTC. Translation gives CASSLVTEGQGQFF.

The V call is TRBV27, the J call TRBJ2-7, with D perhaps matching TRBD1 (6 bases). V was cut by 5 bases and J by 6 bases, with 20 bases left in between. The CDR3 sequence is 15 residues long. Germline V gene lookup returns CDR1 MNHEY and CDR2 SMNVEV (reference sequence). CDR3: CASSTRDMSTGEQYF. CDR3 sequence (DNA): TGTGCCAGCAGTACCCGGGACATGAGCACGGGCGAGCAGTACTTC.

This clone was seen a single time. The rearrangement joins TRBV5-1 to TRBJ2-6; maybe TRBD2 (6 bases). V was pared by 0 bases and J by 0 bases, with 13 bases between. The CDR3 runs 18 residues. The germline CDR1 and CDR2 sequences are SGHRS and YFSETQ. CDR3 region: CASSLVPGVRSGANVLTF. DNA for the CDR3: TGCGCCAGCAGCTTGGTTCCGGGAGTCCGCTCTGGGGCCAACGTCCTGACTTTC.

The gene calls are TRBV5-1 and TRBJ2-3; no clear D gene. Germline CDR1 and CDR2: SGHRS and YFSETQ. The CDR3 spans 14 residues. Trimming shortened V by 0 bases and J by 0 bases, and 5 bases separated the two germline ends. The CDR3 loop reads CASSLAGSTDTQYF. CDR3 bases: TGCGCCAGCAGCTTGGCGGGCAGCACAGATACGCAGTATTTT. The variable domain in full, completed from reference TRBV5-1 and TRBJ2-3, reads KAGVTQTPRYLIKTRGQQVTLSCSPISGHRSVSWYQQTPGQGLQFLFEYFSETQRNKGNFPGRFSGRQFSNSRSEMNVSTLELGDSALYLCASSLAGSTDTQYFGPGTRLTVL.

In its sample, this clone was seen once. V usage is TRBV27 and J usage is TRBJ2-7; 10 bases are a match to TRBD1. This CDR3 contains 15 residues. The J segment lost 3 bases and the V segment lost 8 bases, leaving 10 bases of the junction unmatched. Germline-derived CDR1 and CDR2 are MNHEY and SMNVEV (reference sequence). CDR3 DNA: TGTGCCAGCGGGAGACAGGGGGCAGAACTCTACGAGCAGTACTTC. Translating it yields CASGRQGAELYEQYF.

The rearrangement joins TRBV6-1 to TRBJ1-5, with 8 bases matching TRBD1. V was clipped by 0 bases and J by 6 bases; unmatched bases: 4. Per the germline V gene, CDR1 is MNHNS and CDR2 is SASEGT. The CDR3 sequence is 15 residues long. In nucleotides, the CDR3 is TGTGCCAGCAGTGAAGCGGCAGGGGGCCCTCAGCCCCAGCATTTT. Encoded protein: CASSEAAGGPQPQHF.

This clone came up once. The CDR3: CASSLSGTSGYTF. CDR3 nucleotide sequence: TGTGCCAGCAGTTTGTCCGGGACAAGTGGCTACACCTTC. The rearrangement uses TRBV6-6 and TRBJ1-2; perhaps TRBD1 as D (6 bases). CDR3 length equals 13 residues. Germline V gene data show CDR1 as MNHNY and CDR2 as SVGAGI (reference sequence). V dropped 4 bases and J dropped 7 bases, with 13 bases sitting between them.

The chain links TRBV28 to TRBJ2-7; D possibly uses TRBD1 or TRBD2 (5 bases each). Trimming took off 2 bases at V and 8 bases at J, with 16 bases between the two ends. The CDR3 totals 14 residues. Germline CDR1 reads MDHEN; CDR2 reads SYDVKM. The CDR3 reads CASSLPGRTVQQYF. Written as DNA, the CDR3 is TGTGCCAGCAGTTTACCGGGACGGACGGTCCAGCAGTACTTC.